This T cell receptor beta chain was sequenced during a study of technical replicates of blood from several donors. The V gene's germline CDR1 is MGHRA and CDR2 YSYEKL. With 6 bases removed from V and 0 bases from J, the gap between germline ends came to 15 bases. The CDR3 contains 17 residues. Sequencing was performed with immunoSEQ multiplex PCR; in TCRdb, only in-frame clones are kept and a portion is missing. The sample shows nearly 70,000 clones, 85% to 95% of them seen only once. This sequence originates from a human donor in good health. The sequenced material came from T cells isolated from PBMCs. V is TRBV4-1 and J is TRBJ2-6, with D perhaps TRBD1 (6 bases). As DNA, the CDR3 is TGCGCCAGCAGTCTACAAACAGGGTTCTCTGGGGCCAACGTCCTGACTTTC. Protein: CASSLQTGFSGANVLTF.